These 15 T cell receptor delta chains share one sample of origin, sequenced in a study of γδ T cells in repeated Plasmodium falciparum infection. TCRdb fed the multiplex PCR reads into CATT to redo clone calling. This sample has more than 70,000 delta-chain clones, with roughly 0.9% found just once. Vgamma9/Vdelta2+ and Vdelta2-negative gammadelta T cells were flow-sorted from PBMC for bulk sequencing. The sample taken for sequencing was gamma-delta T cells from blood. The receptors derive from a pool of human donors (malaria-infected and uninfected, not separated).

For this clone: The likely explanation is a read error, given a far larger clone one base away. This sample also contains other DNA sequences that code for the same CDR3. The chain carries TRDV2 and TRDJ1, with D tentatively TRDD2 (6 bases). TCRdb does not report a J gene; here it was assigned by matching the DNA to germline references. Germline-derived CDR1 and CDR2 are GEAIGNYY and EKD. This CDR3 spans 19 amino acids. V was clipped by 3 bases and J by 8 bases, with 33 bases between them. This chain's CDR3 is CACDPLGGAPSEVDSKLIF. CDR3 DNA sequence: TGTGCCTGTGACCCCCTGGGCGGGGCCCCTTCCGAGGTGGACAGCAAACTCATCTTT.

Of note for this clone: This DNA's translation and the protein TCRdb lists, from a much larger clone, do not match at residue 8, likely due to a read error; the protein shown is translated from the DNA. The chain uses TRDV1 and TRDJ1; a weak D match, TRDD3 (7 bases). TCRdb lists no J gene, so it was determined here by aligning the DNA to germline. Trimming shortened V by 0 bases and J by 0 bases, and 32 bases separated the two germline ends. CDR1 and CDR2 (germline): TSWWSYY, QGS. CDR3 length: 23 residues. The CDR3 is CALGELTPSGSPGGYKYTDKLIF. For the CDR3, the DNA is TGTGCTCTTGGGGAACTTACCCCTTCCGGCAGTCCTGGGGGCTACAAGTACACCGATAAACTCATCTTT.

This clone was seen more than once but under ten times. This likely traces to a read error, being one base from a far larger clone. The sample holds other DNA sequences that translate to the same CDR3. The chain links TRDV1 to TRDJ1; 7 positions agree with TRDD3. The J gene, left out of TCRdb, was set here by checking the DNA against germline. The germline V gene encodes CDR1 TSWWSYY and CDR2 QGS. This CDR3 comprises 19 residues. CDR3 residues: CALGELFLGSWGNTDKLIF. CDR3 coding DNA: TGTGCCCTTGGGGAACTTTTTCTGGGAAGTTGGGGGAACACCGATAAACTCATCTTT.

This clone was seen a handful of times. This likely reflects a read error, since a far larger clone is one base away. The same CDR3 arises from other DNA sequences in this sample as well. The chain carries TRDV2 and TRDJ3, with 13 bases fitting TRDD3. In the absence of a J gene in TCRdb, the DNA was matched to germline to assign it here. Germline CDR1 is GEAIGNYY and CDR2 is EKD. There are 22 residues in the CDR3. Losses at the gene ends were 4 bases for V and 0 bases for J; bases not matched to a gene: 14. CDR3 residues: CACDRFLILGDTRSWDTRQMFF. The DNA for the CDR3 is TGTGCCTGTGATAGGTTCCTAATACTGGGGGATACGCGCTCCTGGGACACCCGACAGATGTTTTTC.

This clone was observed a few times. The TCRdb protein comes from a much larger clone and disagrees with this DNA's translation at residue 9, likely due to a read error; the protein given here is derived from the DNA. V usage is TRDV2 and J usage is TRDJ1; 8 bases agree with TRDD3. J gave up 1 base and V 4 bases, and 16 bases lay outside the gene matches. The CDR3 is 18 residues long. CDR1 and CDR2 from the germline V gene are GEAIGNYY and EKD. The CDR3 DNA reads as TGTGCCTGTGATCCCGTACTGGGGGGTAAACTCTCCACCGATAAACTCATCTTT. It codes for CACDPVLGGKLSTDKLIF.

This clone has only a few counts. Given a far larger clone just one base away, this is likely a sequencing read error. The identical CDR3 is also encoded by other nucleotide sequences in the sample. In nucleotides, the CDR3 is TGTGCTCTTGGGGAACCGTCTCCGTCTAAACTCATCTTT. Encoded protein: CALGEPSPSKLIF. The chain has TRDV1 and TRDJ1; D not resolved. The J gene was missing in TCRdb and was found by matching the end of the DNA to germline. V lost 1 base to trimming and J lost 7 bases, with 10 bases between them. CDR1 is TSWWSYY, CDR2 QGS, per germline. The CDR3 covers 13 residues.

This clone has more than one count but fewer than ten. TCRdb's protein for this DNA is that of a much larger clone and differs from the translation at residue 14, likely a read error; the protein shown is the DNA translation. Called V gene: TRDV2; the J gene was not called; the D call in the table, TRDD3, was not verified against the DNA. CDR3 length: 16 amino acids. Germline CDR1 GEAIGNYY, CDR2 EKD. The CDR3 DNA follows: TGTGCCTGTGACACCGCCTGGGGGATCAGCACCGATAAACCCATCTTT. It encodes CACDTAWGISTDKPIF.

In the case of this clone: TCRdb assigns this DNA the protein of a much larger clone, which departs from its translation at residue 7; this likely reflects a read error, and the protein shown comes from translating the DNA. The V gene is TRDV1, the J gene TRDJ1, with D possibly TRDD2 on 6 matching bases. The CDR3 runs 22 residues. V was cut by 5 bases and J by 2 bases, with 36 bases left in between. Germline V gene data show CDR1 as TSWWSYY and CDR2 as QGS. The CDR3 region has the DNA TGTGCTCTTGGGAAGACCGCATTCTTCCTCACCAATTTAGCGTCTCCAACCGATAAACTCATCTTT. Amino acid sequence: CALGKTAFFLTNLASPTDKLIF.

Turning to this clone: The translation of this DNA and the TCRdb protein of a much larger clone differ at residue 7, probably owing to a read error; the protein shown here is translated from the DNA. The rearrangement links TRDV1 to TRDJ1; TRDD3 is a possible D gene (5 bases). Since TCRdb gives no J gene, matching the DNA to germline was used here to assign it. The germline V gene has CDR1 TSWWSYY and CDR2 QGS. The CDR3 length is 18 residues. Trimming took off 4 bases at V and 0 bases at J, with 21 bases between the two ends. The CDR3 DNA follows: TGTGCTCTTGGGGCATACCGGGGGCCATCCCCCTACACCGATAAACTCATCTTT. Translated, it gives CALGAYRGPSPYTDKLIF.

About this clone: The protein given by TCRdb reflects a much larger clone and differs at residue 5 from this DNA's translation, likely from a read error; the protein shown is the DNA's translation. The chain recombines TRDV1 with TRDJ1; unclear D gene. Germline matching of the DNA provided the J gene here, since TCRdb leaves it blank. Germline V gene sequence: CDR1 TSWWSYY, CDR2 QGS. The CDR3 runs 16 residues. The DNA for the CDR3 is TGTGCTCTTGGGAAACTAAAAGGACGAAGCGTCGATAAACTCATCTTT. Protein product: CALGKLKGRSVDKLIF.

A note on this clone: The protein given by TCRdb reflects a much larger clone and differs at residue 3 from this DNA's translation, likely from a read error; the protein shown is the DNA's translation. V and J are TRDV1 and TRDJ1, with TRDD3 identical over 9 bases. This CDR3 is 23 amino acids long. From germline, CDR1 is TSWWSYY and CDR2 QGS. The CDR3 region has the DNA TGTGCTCCTGGGGAACTCAGCCTTCCCGAGTACTGGGGGAGGGGTTGGGACACCGATAAACTCATCTTT. Encoded protein: CAPGELSLPEYWGRGWDTDKLIF.

This clone appeared a few times. The amino acid sequence in TCRdb belongs to a much larger clone and departs from this DNA's translation at residue 21, likely a sequencing read error; the sequence shown is translated from the DNA. J is TRDJ1 and V is TRDV1; 11 bases are shared with TRDD3. This CDR3 comprises 22 residues. Per germline, CDR1 TSWWSYY and CDR2 QGS. CDR3 in DNA: TGTGCTCTTGGGGAACGTGGTACTGGGGGATATGGGTCGAATGGTTGTCCGATGAAACTCACCTTT. Translated, it gives CALGERGTGGYGSNGCPMKLTF.

This clone showed up just a few times. A read error likely explains why the TCRdb protein, taken from a much larger clone, differs from this DNA's translation at residue 11; the protein shown is translated from the DNA. The chain joins TRDV2 to TRDJ1; D might be TRDD3 (5 bases). The J gene was not available in TCRdb and was assigned here by matching the DNA to germline segments. The CDR3 has 16 residues. Germline V gene lookup returns CDR1 GEAIGNYY and CDR2 EKD. V lost 2 bases, J lost 3 bases, and 18 bases lay in between. CDR3 nucleotide sequence: TGTGCCTGTGACATTATGGCGGGGGCGAACGCCGATAAACTCATCTTT. Its protein is CACDIMAGANADKLIF.

This clone has a count of ten or more. The chain uses TRDV1 and TRDJ1, with TRDD3 matching 9 bases. V shed 5 bases, J shed 3 bases, and the junction held 10 bases outside the gene matches. This CDR3 spans 16 amino acids. Germline V gene data show CDR1 as TSWWSYY and CDR2 as QGS. The CDR3 sequence is CALGLAGGIQADKLIF. In DNA form, the CDR3 reads TGTGCTCTTGGGCTCGCTGGGGGGATACAGGCCGATAAACTCATCTTT.

This clone was recorded a few times. This likely reflects a read error, since a far larger clone is one base away. In the same sample, other DNA sequences code for this CDR3. There is no J gene call, but TRDV2 is given as the V gene; the table assigns TRDD3, which was not confirmed against the DNA. Germline V gene lookup returns CDR1 GEAIGNYY and CDR2 EKD. The CDR3 sequence is 18 residues long. The CDR3 sequence is CACEKLGADSWDTRQMFF. The CDR3 coding sequence is TGTGCCTGTGAGAAGCTGGGAGCCGACTCCTGGGACACCCGACAGATGTTTTTT.